Listed below are T cell receptor beta chains from one sample, sequenced in a study of OX40 agonist ivuxolimab in advanced cancers. The method was immunoSEQ multiplex PCR; TCRdb's version includes in-frame clones alone and lacks a portion of them. The sample shows tens of thousands of clones, around 80% of them seen only once. The sequences come from CD4+ or CD8+ T cells sorted from blood, collected in a trial of the OX40 agonist ivuxolimab. The receptors come from an adult with an advanced solid tumor such as melanoma, head and neck, liver or kidney cancer. Both conserved end residues are part of each CDR3. A D gene is named only where the DNA matches it firmly. For some rows the clone size is stated as once, few or many, or as a class when expanded; others skip it.

size	V	J	D	DNA	CDR3
.	TRBV9	TRBJ2-7	TRBD1	TGTGCCAGCAGCGTAGCAGGACAGGGGAGGACCTACGAGCAGTACTTC	CASSVAGQGRTYEQYF
.	TRBV19	TRBJ1-1	TRBD1	TGTGCCAGTAGTCCTCAGGGGGCCTCAAACACTGAAGCTTTCTTT	CASSPQGASNTEAFF
.	TRBV7-3	TRBJ1-2	TRBD1	TGTGCCAGCAGCTTTGGACAGGGGGCTAACTATGGCTACACCTTC	CASSFGQGANYGYTF
.	TRBV7-2	TRBJ1-1	TRBD1	TGTGCCAGCAGCTTAATGGGGACAGGGAACACTGAAGCTTTCTTT	CASSLMGTGNTEAFF
.	TRBV11-2	TRBJ2-7	.	TGTGCCAGCAGTCCCGTGCTATCCCAGGGCAGAATCGCCTACGAGCAGTACTTC	CASSPVLSQGRIAYEQYF
few	TRBV14	TRBJ1-1	.	TGTGCCAGCAGCCAAGAACTGAACACTGAAGCTTTCTTT	CASSQELNTEAFF
.	TRBV11-2	TRBJ1-5	.	TGTGCCAGCAGCCTCATGGGGGGGTATAGCAATCAGCCCCAGCATTTT	CASSLMGGYSNQPQHF
.	TRBV19	TRBJ1-5	TRBD1	TGTGCCAGTAGTATAGACCCCGGGACAGTTCGGCAGCCCCAGCATTTT	CASSIDPGTVRQPQHF
.	TRBV11-3	TRBJ1-4	TRBD1	TGTGCCAGCAGCTTGGGACAGGGGCCCCCCGAAAAACTGTTTTTT	CASSLGQGPPEKLFF
.	TRBV28	TRBJ1-2	TRBD1	TGTGCCAGCAGTTCCCCGGCTCAGGGGGGGGGCTACACCTTC	CASSSPAQGGGYTF
.	TRBV6-5	TRBJ1-6	.	TGTGCCAGCAGTTACCGCGGGGGACCACCCCTCCACTTT	CASSYRGGPPLHF
.	TRBV7-2	TRBJ2-5	TRBD2	TGTGCCAGCAGCCTGTCAGCTAGCGGGGGCGAGAACCAAGAGACCCAGTACTTC	CASSLSASGGENQETQYF
.	TRBV7-9	TRBJ1-3	TRBD1	TGTGCCAGCAGCCGCGGGACAGATCTTTCTGGAAACACCATATATTTT	CASSRGTDLSGNTIYF
few	TRBV19	TRBJ1-3	.	TGTGCCAGTAGTACGTCCGGAAACACCATATATTTT	CASSTSGNTIYF
.	TRBV6-1	TRBJ2-1	TRBD2	TGTGCCAGCATATTTAGCGGGGGCTACAATGAGCAGTTCTTC	CASIFSGGYNEQFF
.	TRBV7-9	TRBJ1-2	.	TGTGCCAGCAGCCTCTCTGCTAACTATGGCTACACCTTC	CASSLSANYGYTF
.	TRBV19	TRBJ2-7	.	TGTGCCAGTAGTCGGGCAGGTCCCATGCGGGAGCAGTACTTC	CASSRAGPMREQYF
.	TRBV5-6	TRBJ1-1	.	TGTGCCAGCAGCTTGTCCACCCCTGAAGCTTTCTTT	CASSLSTPEAFF
.	TRBV7-2	TRBJ2-7	.	TGTGCCAGCAGCGCCGAAGGGTTGTACGAGCAGTACTTC	CASSAEGLYEQYF
.	TRBV6-1	TRBJ2-1	.	TGTGCCAGCACGGGAAATTGGAATGAGCAGTTCTTC	CASTGNWNEQFF
.	TRBV6-5	TRBJ1-2	TRBD1	TGTGCCAGCAGTCCTGCCGGGACAGGGACCTATGGCTACACCTTC	CASSPAGTGTYGYTF
few	TRBV4-3	TRBJ2-7	.	TGCGCCAGCAGCCAAGTTACGGGTACCTACGAGCAGTACTTC	CASSQVTGTYEQYF
.	TRBV11-2	TRBJ2-7	.	TGTGCCAGCAGCCCGGTGCAGGGGACTACCTACGAGCAGTACTTC	CASSPVQGTTYEQYF
.	TRBV19	TRBJ2-6	.	TGTGCCAGTAGAAGAGGACAAGTGGGCTCTGGGGCCAACGTCCTGACTTTC	CASRRGQVGSGANVLTF
once	TRBV14	TRBJ2-1	TRBD1	TGTGCCAGCAGCCAAGATAAACAGGGGGTCTACAATGAGCAGTTCTTC	CASSQDKQGVYNEQFF
.	TRBV6-1	TRBJ2-3	.	TGTGCCGGCTACCGTGGGGGGTTCACAGATACGCAGTATTTT	CAGYRGGFTDTQYF
.	TRBV19	TRBJ2-5	TRBD2	TGTGCCAGTAGTATAGGGAGGACTAGCGGGTCGGGAGAGACCCAGTACTTC	CASSIGRTSGSGETQYF
.	TRBV7-9	TRBJ2-1	TRBD1	TGTGCCAGCAGTCCGAAGCCAACAGGGGGTGAAGGTCAGTTCTTC	CASSPKPTGGEGQFF
.	TRBV2	TRBJ1-1	.	TGTGCCAGCAGCACTGACAGGCTTCTTACTGAAGCTTTCTTT	CASSTDRLLTEAFF
once	TRBV30	TRBJ2-7	.	TGTGCCTTCCTTACCGACCCGAACTCCTACGAGCAGTACTTC	CAFLTDPNSYEQYF
.	TRBV7-9	TRBJ2-7	TRBD2	TGTGCCAGCAGCCCCGGGACTAGTCGCTACGAGCAGTACTTC	CASSPGTSRYEQYF
.	TRBV2	TRBJ1-3	.	TGTGCCAGCACGGAGGGTGGAGGAAACACCATATATTTT	CASTEGGGNTIYF
once	TRBV16	TRBJ1-4	.	TGTGCCAGCAGCCTTCATGGAGTAGGGGAAAAACTGTTTTTT	CASSLHGVGEKLFF
.	TRBV28	TRBJ1-1	.	TGTGCCAGCAGTTTTGTAATTTGGCGTCAGGGGACAACTGAAGCTTTCTTT	CASSFVIWRQGTTEAFF
.	TRBV15	TRBJ2-7	.	TGTGCCACCAGCAGAGATCGCGGGTACGAGCAGTACTTC	CATSRDRGYEQYF
.	TRBV15	TRBJ2-3	.	TGTGCCACCTCCTTATGGGGACAAAGCACAGATACGCAGTATTTT	CATSLWGQSTDTQYF
.	TRBV19	TRBJ2-5	.	TGTGCCAGTAGTATTGGGACACATCAAGAGACCCAGTACTTC	CASSIGTHQETQYF
.	TRBV19	TRBJ2-2	.	TGTGCCAGTAGCACCCCCGGGACCCAGACCGGGGAGCTGTTTTTT	CASSTPGTQTGELFF
.	TRBV6-5	TRBJ1-5	.	TGTGCCAGCAGTTACTCGGGCCATAATCAGCCCCAGCATTTT	CASSYSGHNQPQHF
.	TRBV10-3	TRBJ2-2	.	TGTGCCATCGGAGCGGGCACCGGGGAGCTGTTTTTT	CAIGAGTGELFF
.	TRBV7-9	TRBJ1-2	TRBD1	TGTGCCAGCAGCGAAAGTACCCTGGGACAGGGGGTCGAGGGCTACACCTTC	CASSESTLGQGVEGYTF
.	TRBV19	TRBJ1-2	.	TGTGCCAGTAGTATAGGGACCGTCTATGGCTACACCTTC	CASSIGTVYGYTF
.	TRBV29-1	TRBJ2-7	.	TGCAGCGTTGAACCAAGAGGGGGGGACCGGCCCTACGAGCAGTACTTC	CSVEPRGGDRPYEQYF
.	TRBV30	TRBJ1-2	.	TGTGCCTGGAGTGAGGGTTTGCCGGGGGCTAGAGGCTACACCTTC	CAWSEGLPGARGYTF
few	TRBV6-6	TRBJ2-7	TRBD1	TGTGCCAGCAGTAGACAGGGGGAAATCTACGAGCAGTACTTC	CASSRQGEIYEQYF
few	TRBV15	TRBJ2-1	TRBD2	TGTGCCACCAGCAGGTCTGGCGGGAGCGCGGATGAGCAGTTCTTC	CATSRSGGSADEQFF
.	TRBV29-1	TRBJ2-5	.	TGCAGCGTTGAAGACAGTTGGCTGTTCCAAGAGACCCAGTACTTC	CSVEDSWLFQETQYF
once	TRBV5-1	TRBJ2-5	.	TGCGCCAGCAGCCCCCTCATGGGGGGCGGGCAACAAGAGACCCAGTACTTC	CASSPLMGGGQQETQYF
.	TRBV5-6	TRBJ1-2	.	TGTGCCAGCAGCCCAAATGGTGCAGGGGTCCCTGGAGGCTACACCTTC	CASSPNGAGVPGGYTF
.	TRBV15	TRBJ1-2	.	TGTGCCACCAGCAGAGATCGGGGCCAAGAGGGGGAAAGCTATGGCTACACCTTC	CATSRDRGQEGESYGYTF
.	TRBV5-5	TRBJ1-5	.	TGTGCCAGCAGCTTGACCCCTCAGGGGAAGGACAATCAGCCCCAGCATTTT	CASSLTPQGKDNQPQHF
.	TRBV28	TRBJ2-7	.	TGTGCCAGCAGCCCTTCCCTGCACCACTGGTTCCGGACAGCCCTAACCTACGAGCAGTACTTC	CASSPSLHHWFRTALTYEQYF
.	TRBV11-2	TRBJ1-5	TRBD1	TGTGCCAGCAGCTCGGACAGGAATCAGCCCCAGCATTTT	CASSSDRNQPQHF
.	TRBV30	TRBJ2-5	.	TGTGCCTGGAGCCCGAAGGGGGGCATGGAGACCCAGTACTTC	CAWSPKGGMETQYF
.	TRBV9	TRBJ2-7	.	TGTGCCAGCAGCCCGAGCCCTGGCTCCTACGAGCAGTACTTC	CASSPSPGSYEQYF
.	TRBV11-3	TRBJ1-1	.	TGTGCCAGCAGCGCCAGCATGAAGAACACTGAAGCTTTCTTT	CASSASMKNTEAFF
.	TRBV5-1	TRBJ2-2	.	TGCGCCAGCAGCCTAGAAATCGGGGAGCTGTTTTTT	CASSLEIGELFF
.	TRBV9	TRBJ1-2	.	TGTGCCAGCAGCGGAAGGGACCCTAGACCCACAGGCTACACCTTC	CASSGRDPRPTGYTF
.	TRBV6-1	TRBJ1-2	.	TGTGCCAGCAGTTCCGTTGGGGTACGGTCCTATGGCTACACCTTC	CASSSVGVRSYGYTF
.	TRBV14	TRBJ2-7	.	TGTGCCAGCAGCCCCCAGTCCTACGAGCAGTACTTC	CASSPQSYEQYF